This T cell receptor (beta chain) was observed in a study of CD8+ T cells in alopecia areata (dated by TCRdb to between 2017 and 2018). About the study as a whole: Treated patients were enrolled in an open-label pilot trial of oral tofacitinib at 5 to 10 mg twice daily for moderate-to-severe alopecia areata. Patients received tofacitinib for 6 to 18 months and were then followed off drug for 6 months to check for delayed response and recurrence. For the treated patients, the SALT score, which quantifies what percentage of scalp surface area is affected, served as the measure of disease severity. The study used high-throughput TCRbeta sequencing to examine T cell clonal expansion in alopecia areata, in both the C3H/HeJ mouse model and human patients. On the human side, TCRbeta sequencing was run on scalp tissue and on sorted CD4+ and CD8+ peripheral blood T cells from healthy controls and from alopecia areata patients with either patchy or totalis/universalis disease. Biopsies were taken from tofacitinib-treated patients at baseline and at 4 and 24 weeks of treatment, and a later scalp biopsy was taken in several of the tofacitinib-treated patients. Scalp clonality was compared among normal scalp (n=4), patchy alopecia areata scalp (n=8), and alopecia totalis/universalis scalp (n=8). RNA was extracted with the PAXgene miRNA kit for fixed scalp, the miRNeasy kit for PBMCs, and the RNeasy kit for mouse skin. immunoSEQ multiplex PCR using 35 Vbeta forward primers and 13 Jbeta reverse primers was used to amplify TCRbeta CDR3 regions.

As concerns this clone: Its antigen is unknown. Base qualities are not at hand, and no much larger clone is one base apart.

V loses 4 bases at its end and J loses 9 bases; junction bases beyond the gene matches: 5. There are 11 amino acids in the CDR3, from cysteine to phenylalanine inclusive. Only the CDR3 DNA is retained, 33 bases long and in frame from the first base. CDR1 and CDR2 are drawn from the germline V gene (reference sequence): GTSNPN, SVGIG. The library was obtained by the immunoSEQ multiplex PCR assay. RNA was extracted from all samples and reverse transcribed into cDNA as template for TCR sequencing. First-strand cDNA was synthesized with SuperScript III using a 2:1 mix of oligo-dT and random hexamers. A synthetic immune receptor repertoire was used to measure amplification bias, and any remaining bias was corrected computationally. On the authors' methods: Raw reads were preprocessed to remove errors, and CDR3 was defined according to IMGT conventions as the region from the conserved cysteine to phenylalanine. Clonality was computed by normalizing Shannon entropy by log2 of the number of productive unique TCRs and subtracting the result from 1. Whether scalp clones were CD4 or CD8 was inferred by matching scalp TCRbeta sequences against CD4 and CD8 repertoires sorted from blood. What TCRdb holds here is the immuneACCESS table cut down to in-frame rearrangements. Part of the clones is not present; checked against another copy, under half of the missing clones reflect an unresolved V gene, and the others are unexplained. V and J calls and clone size come straight from that table; D and trimming were deduced from the DNA. For this sample there are approximately 190,000 clones; more than 45% appear just once. In total, the top ten clones hold 4.5% to 6% of the sample.

Paper-wide results and their limitations: Many expanded lesional clones were found to persist in scalp and blood during tofacitinib treatment, and relapse after treatment cessation may be partly explained by this persistence. Because the treated cohort was small and had just a single nonresponder, larger studies are needed to establish links between baseline CD8+ expansion and response. Shared TCR sequences between patients were less evident than in mice, which may be partly attributable to HLA diversity in the patient population. Compared with normal scalp, lesional scalp had higher clonality and more expanded CD8+ clones, particularly in alopecia totalis/universalis, a pattern that suggests antigenic drive. Unlike mouse skin, where gammadelta T cells dominate, normal human skin contains resident alphabeta T cells that get sequenced too, which complicates analysis of the scalp TCR repertoire. Scalp clonality and the number of expanded CD8+ clones among the top 100 scalp clones were significantly decreased by tofacitinib.

The time point tag for this specimen amounts to: around 24 weeks on oral tofacitinib. This sample's treatment or condition label indicates: oral pan-JAK inhibitor, 5-10 mg twice daily. Peripheral blood and lesional scalp punch biopsies were obtained from patients with alopecia areata. PBMCs were separated by density centrifugation and stained for CD3, CD4 and CD8, after which CD4+ and CD8+ T cells were sorted on a FACSAria. This chain is built from TRBV30 and TRBJ1-1; 7 middle bases align to TRBD1. The specimen comprised CD4+ T cells sorted from blood, sampled at week 24, from a patient treated with tofacitinib. The sequence was collected from a human donor with alopecia areata. The DNA sequence is given as TGTGCCTGGAACGTACAGGGGAAAGCTTTCTTT. It specifies CAWNVQGKAFF.